This T cell receptor beta chain was obtained from a study of blood T cell repertoires in COVID-19. V lost 2 bases, J lost 3 bases, and 9 bases stayed unmatched. CDR3 length: 16 residues. Germline values: CDR1 GTSNPN, CDR2 SVGIG (reference sequence). The repertoire was sequenced with immunoSEQ multiplex PCR; TCRdb's copy has only in-frame clones and lacks some. The sample yields 350,000 to 450,000 clones, 85% to 90% seen once. The specimen sequenced was peripheral blood. The chain couples TRBV30 to TRBJ2-1, with TRBD2 matching 8 bases. The clonotype was recovered from a human donor in a cohort sampled during active COVID-19. The CDR3 coding sequence is TGTGCCTGGAGTCCCCGGGGGACTAGTTACTACAATGAGCAGTTCTTC. Translating it yields CAWSPRGTSYYNEQFF.